This T cell receptor (beta chain) was documented in a study of T cells in Graves' hyperthyroidism and ophthalmopathy. Across 18 months, stable Graves' hyperthyroidism was marked by no progression to ophthalmopathy. Lactation, pregnancy, other autoimmune disease or uncontrolled infection excluded patients. The authors obtained PBMCs from more than 9.5 ml of fresh peripheral blood. This clonotype was counted only a few times. The V gene lost 9 bases and the J gene lost 9 bases, with 14 bases spanning the gap. The CDR3 runs 13 residues. CDR1 KGHDR and CDR2 SFDVKD come from the germline V gene. RNA transcripts yielded amplified TCR beta CDR3 regions. The HTBI primer set was used in a first-round RT-PCR of the TCR CDR3. TCRdb passed the multiplex PCR reads through MiXCR, listing each CDR3 protein once. The repertoire consists of about 590,000 distinct CDR3 sequences, with roughly 14% occurring once and the leading ten covering around 7.3%.

The TCR sequence derives from a woman in her twenties or thirties with Graves' hyperthyroidism. Sequencing was done on a sample of blood. The V and J genes are TRBV24-1 and TRBJ1-6; possibly TRBD1 for D (5 bases). The DNA for the CDR3 is TGTGCCACCGGGACTATCCCAAGTTCACCCCTCCACTTT. Translated: CATGTIPSSPLHF.